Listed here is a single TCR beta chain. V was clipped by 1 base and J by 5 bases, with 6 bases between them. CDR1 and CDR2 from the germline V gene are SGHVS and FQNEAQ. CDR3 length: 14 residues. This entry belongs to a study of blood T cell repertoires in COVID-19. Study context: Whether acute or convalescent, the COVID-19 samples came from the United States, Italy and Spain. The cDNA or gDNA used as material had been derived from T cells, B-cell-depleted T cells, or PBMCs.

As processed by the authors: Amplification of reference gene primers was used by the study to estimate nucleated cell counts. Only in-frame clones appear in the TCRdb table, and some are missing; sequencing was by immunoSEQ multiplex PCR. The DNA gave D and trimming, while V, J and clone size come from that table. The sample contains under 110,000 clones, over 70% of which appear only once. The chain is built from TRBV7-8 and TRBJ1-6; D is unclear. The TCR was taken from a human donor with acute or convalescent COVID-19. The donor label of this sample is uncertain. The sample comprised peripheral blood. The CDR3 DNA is TGTGCCAGCAGCTTAGGAGGGAATAATTCACCCCTCCACTTT. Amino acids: CASSLGGNNSPLHF.